This TCR beta chain emerged from a study of T cell responses to AZD1222 COVID-19 vaccine. This clone was detected only once. Its specificity is unknown. General study findings and limits: Repertoire sampling was restricted to post-peak T cell response timepoints. It was only a handful of AZD1222 recipients who were seropositive at baseline.

Profiling relied on immunoSEQ multiplex PCR, and the TCRdb table lists in-frame clones only, not all of them. Of tens of thousands of clones in the sample, around 90% were seen once. CDR3 length equals 14 residues. V trimming: 0 bases; J trimming: 14 bases; junction bases outside the gene matches: 8. CDR1 is SGHNT, CDR2 YYREEE, per germline (reference sequence). This receptor was identified in an adult in good health. V usage is TRBV5-4 and J usage is TRBJ1-6; the match to TRBD1 covers 7 bases. This material consisted of peripheral blood, taken on day 0 of AZD1222 vaccination. DNA of the CDR3: TGTGCCAGCAGCTTGGACGGGACAGAGAGGACCCTCCACTTT. Amino acids: CASSLDGTERTLHF.